Below, 3 T cell receptor beta chains from the same sample are listed, as sequenced in a study of shared clonotypes between healthy human individuals. The data were produced by immunoSEQ multiplex PCR, yet TCRdb's version contains in-frame clones alone and is incomplete. In the table there are more than 2 million clones, approximately 92% of which are singletons. Positive CCR7 selection of CD45RO-negative cells yielded the naive CD8 cells, and terminally differentiated effector memory CD45RA+ cells were excluded. Specimen: naive CD8+ T cells from PBMCs. These receptors were collected from a man between 18 and 35 years old in good health. Some clones in this sample may be carry-over from other donors' samples.

The rearrangement links TRBV28 to TRBJ1-1; 7 nucleotides align to TRBD1. V was clipped by 6 bases and J by 10 bases; unmatched bases: 8. Per germline, CDR1 MDHEN and CDR2 SYDVKM. This CDR3 is built from 12 residues. CDR3 sequence: CASRTGSSVAFF. The DNA for the CDR3 is TGTGCCAGCAGGACAGGGAGTAGTGTAGCTTTCTTT.

The rearrangement links TRBV15 to TRBJ2-7, with D perhaps TRBD2 (5 bases). Germline assignment: CDR1 LNHNV and CDR2 YYDKDF (reference sequence). Trimming left V 3 bases short and J 0 bases short, with 12 bases between. The CDR3 sequence is 15 residues long. This chain's CDR3 is CATSRRVPFSYEQYF. The CDR3, as DNA: TGTGCCACCAGCAGGAGGGTACCCTTCTCCTACGAGCAGTACTTC.

To note about this clone: In the same sample, other DNA sequences code for this CDR3. The chain combines TRBV7-9 with TRBJ1-5; weak D call: TRBD1 (5 bases). Germline assignment: CDR1 SEHNR and CDR2 FQNEAQ (reference sequence). The CDR3 sequence is 13 residues long. The V and J ends lost 5 bases and 1 base respectively, with 6 bases between them. In DNA, the CDR3 is TGTGCCAGCAGCCCAGGGAGCAATCAGCCCCAGCATTTT. Its translation: CASSPGSNQPQHF.